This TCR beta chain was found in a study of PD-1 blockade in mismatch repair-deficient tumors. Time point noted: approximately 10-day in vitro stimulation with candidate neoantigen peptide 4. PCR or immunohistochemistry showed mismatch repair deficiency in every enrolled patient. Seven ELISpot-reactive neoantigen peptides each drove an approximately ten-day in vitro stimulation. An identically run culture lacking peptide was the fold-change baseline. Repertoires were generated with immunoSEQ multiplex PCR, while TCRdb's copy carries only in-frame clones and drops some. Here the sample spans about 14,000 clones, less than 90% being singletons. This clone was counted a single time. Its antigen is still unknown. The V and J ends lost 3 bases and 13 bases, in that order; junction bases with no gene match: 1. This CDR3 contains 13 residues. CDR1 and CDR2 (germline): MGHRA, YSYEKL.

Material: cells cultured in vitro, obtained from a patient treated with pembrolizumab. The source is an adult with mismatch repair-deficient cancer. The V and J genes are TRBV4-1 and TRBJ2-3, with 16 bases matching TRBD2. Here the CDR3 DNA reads TGCGCCAGCAGCCAGGGGACTAGCGGGAGGGAGTATTTT. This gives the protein CASSQGTSGREYF.